The rows below give T cell receptor beta chains drawn from one sample of a study of identical twins. One entry per CDR3 protein, called by TCRdb with MiXCR from the 5' RACE reads. The sample carries about 470,000 distinct CDR3 sequences, 24% recorded once. These same records also appear under a second study, on T cells expressing NK-cell markers.

The material sequenced was CD4+ T cells sorted from blood. The receptors here all came from a woman younger than 30 in good health. Each CDR3 is given with its conserved first and last residue. A D gene is named only where the DNA matches it firmly. The size field is filled for only some rows; it gives once, few, many or a size class.

TRBJ1-5 TRBV20-1 - - CSARRQERNQPQHF TGCAGTGCTAGGAGGCAGGAGCGCAATCAGCCCCAGCATTTT
TRBJ1-5 TRBV20-1 once TRBD1 CSARGTGGGQPQHF TGCAGTGCTAGAGGGACAGGGGGCGGTCAGCCCCAGCATTTT
TRBJ2-1 TRBV10-2 few - CASSESIGISEQFF TGCGCCAGCAGTGAGTCGATCGGCATAAGTGAGCAGTTCTTC
TRBJ2-5 TRBV7-7 - - CASSPTGLETQYF TGTGCCAGCAGCCCGACAGGTTTGGAGACCCAGTACTTC
TRBJ2-1 TRBV12-3/TRBV12-4 - - CASSFRTDYNEQFF TGTGCCAGCAGTTTCAGGACAGATTACAATGAGCAGTTCTTC
TRBJ2-1 TRBV6-6 - TRBD1 CASRTRDRVFF TGTGCCAGCAGAACCCGGGACAGGGTTTTCTTC
TRBJ2-1 TRBV5-1 many TRBD2 CASSNLAGDNEQFF TGCGCCAGCAGCAATCTAGCGGGAGACAATGAGCAGTTCTTC
TRBJ2-1 TRBV10-3 few - CATGKTGYEQFF TGTGCCACAGGGAAAACGGGCTATGAGCAGTTCTTC
TRBJ2-7 TRBV20-1 once TRBD2 CSAREPGLAGGEQYF TGCAGTGCTAGAGAGCCGGGGCTAGCGGGAGGCGAGCAGTACTTC
TRBJ2-1 TRBV2 - TRBD2 CASTPGLGGFNEQFF TGTGCCAGCACCCCGGGACTAGGAGGATTCAATGAGCAGTTCTTC
TRBJ2-4 TRBV20-1 - - CSARGYVQRDIQYF TGCAGTGCTAGGGGTTATGTGCAGAGGGACATTCAGTACTTC
TRBJ2-7 TRBV4-3 - TRBD2 CASSRGLAGTFSYEQYF TGCGCCAGCAGCCGTGGACTAGCGGGGACTTTCTCCTACGAGCAGTACTTC
TRBJ1-5 TRBV12-3/TRBV12-4 many TRBD1 CASLPDRGPGGNQPQHF TGTGCCAGCCTGCCCGACAGGGGGCCCGGTGGCAATCAGCCCCAGCATTTT
TRBJ1-1 TRBV20-1 - TRBD1 CSARQGSNTEAFF TGCAGTGCCCGACAGGGCTCCAACACTGAAGCTTTCTTT
TRBJ1-1 TRBV18 many TRBD1 CASSPLTGGLNTEAFF TGTGCCAGCTCACCTTTGACAGGGGGCCTGAACACTGAAGCTTTCTTT
TRBJ1-2 TRBV5-1 few - CASSWGARTVVSYTF TGCGCCAGCAGCTGGGGGGCCCGAACGGTTGTGAGCTACACCTTC
TRBJ2-1 TRBV7-2 few - CASSLWLANYNEQFF TGTGCCAGCAGCTTGTGGCTAGCGAACTACAATGAGCAGTTCTTC
TRBJ2-7 TRBV21-1 - - CASSSHPNGGVYEQYF TGTGCCAGCAGCAGCCATCCGAACGGGGGCGTCTACGAGCAGTACTTC
TRBJ2-7 TRBV5-4 - TRBD1 CASSFRDRELEQYF TGTGCCAGCAGCTTCCGGGACAGGGAGCTCGAGCAGTACTTC
TRBJ2-4 TRBV6-1 - - CASIATFPKNIQYF TGTGCCAGCATAGCGACATTCCCCAAAAACATTCAGTACTTC
TRBJ2-5 TRBV29-1 few TRBD1 CSAGTGYQETQYF TGCAGCGCTGGGACAGGGTACCAAGAGACCCAGTACTTC
TRBJ2-5 TRBV12-3/TRBV12-4 - - CASSFKGRETQYF TGTGCCAGCAGTTTCAAGGGGAGAGAGACCCAGTACTTC
TRBJ2-3 TRBV12-3/TRBV12-4 once TRBD2 CASSPTSLASTDTQYF TGTGCCAGCAGCCCAACCTCACTAGCGAGCACAGATACGCAGTATTTT
TRBJ1-5 TRBV29-1 - TRBD1 CSVSTGPDQPQHF TGCAGCGTATCGACAGGGCCTGATCAGCCCCAGCATTTT
TRBJ1-1 TRBV10-3 few - CAIRRGKKNTEAFF TGTGCCATCAGAAGGGGAAAGAAGAACACTGAAGCTTTCTTT
TRBJ2-3 TRBV20-1 - TRBD2 CSAISQRGFTDTQYF TGCAGTGCTATCTCCCAGCGGGGGTTCACAGATACGCAGTATTTT
TRBJ2-3 TRBV2 - - CASLQQGPTDTQYF TGTGCCAGCCTCCAGCAGGGCCCCACAGATACGCAGTATTTT
TRBJ2-3 TRBV20-1 - - CSAVVVGGGTDTQYF TGCAGTGCGGTAGTGGTAGGGGGGGGCACAGATACGCAGTATTTT
TRBJ1-2 TRBV2 few - CASREEEGYTF TGTGCCAGCAGAGAAGAGGAAGGCTACACCTTC
TRBJ1-2 TRBV6-1 - - CASSEPGQYGYTF TGTGCCAGCAGTGAACCAGGGCAGTATGGCTACACCTTC
TRBJ2-1 TRBV7-2 - TRBD2 CASSRPGLAAYNEQFF TGTGCCAGCAGCCGTCCGGGACTAGCAGCGTACAATGAGCAGTTCTTC
TRBJ2-7 TRBV4-1 - TRBD2 CASSQASGVDGEQYF TGCGCCAGCAGCCAAGCTAGCGGGGTGGATGGCGAGCAGTACTTC
TRBJ2-5 TRBV7-6 many TRBD1 CASSLAWTGGETQYF TGTGCCAGCAGCTTAGCATGGACAGGGGGAGAGACCCAGTACTTC
TRBJ1-5 TRBV18 few - CASSPARALGGNQPQHF TGTGCCAGCTCACCGGCTCGGGCCTTGGGGGGCAATCAGCCCCAGCATTTT
TRBJ2-1 TRBV19 - - CASSIKRSSYNEQFF TGTGCCAGTAGTATCAAGAGGAGCTCCTACAATGAGCAGTTCTTC
TRBJ1-1 TRBV20-1 - - CSARGVGTGSTEAFF TGCAGTGCTAGAGGCGTAGGTACAGGGTCCACTGAAGCTTTCTTT
TRBJ1-2 TRBV20-1 - - CSAREWQAGGYTF TGCAGTGCTAGGGAATGGCAGGCCGGGGGCTACACCTTC
TRBJ2-7 TRBV14 few - CASSQDEHSYEQYF TGTGCCAGCAGCCAAGACGAACACTCCTACGAGCAGTACTTC
TRBJ2-7 TRBV7-9 - - CASSFRDLTHEQYF TGTGCCAGCAGCTTCCGCGACCTCACCCACGAGCAGTACTTC
TRBJ2-7 TRBV25-1 - TRBD2 CASSALAGSSEQYF TGTGCCAGCAGTGCCTTAGCGGGGAGCTCCGAGCAGTACTTC
TRBJ1-1 TRBV20-1 few - CSARNGADTEAFF TGCAGTGCTAGAAACGGGGCGGACACTGAAGCTTTCTTT
TRBJ1-2 TRBV7-7 once - CATKRVGYGYTF TGTGCCACCAAAAGGGTGGGCTATGGCTACACCTTC
TRBJ1-4 TRBV5-1 few - CASSLEGTNKEKLFF TGCGCCAGCAGCTTGGAAGGGACGAACAAGGAAAAACTGTTTTTT
TRBJ2-5 TRBV2 many - CASRGFTQYF TGTGCCAGCAGGGGCTTCACCCAGTACTTC
TRBJ2-7 TRBV20-1 few - CSAVTGHLYEQYF TGCAGTGCTGTAACAGGGCACCTGTACGAGCAGTACTTC
TRBJ2-3 TRBV12-3/TRBV12-4 - TRBD2 CASSPGLGRRTDTQYF TGTGCCAGCAGCCCGGGACTAGGGCGGCGGACAGATACGCAGTATTTT
TRBJ2-5 TRBV15 - TRBD1 CATSGYRGQETQYF TGTGCCACCAGCGGCTACAGGGGGCAAGAGACCCAGTACTTC
TRBJ2-7 TRBV19 - - CASSIRGGTWYEQYF TGTGCCAGTAGTATACGAGGCGGGACATGGTACGAGCAGTACTTC
TRBJ1-1 TRBV7-9 - - CASSPLGGRAFF TGTGCCAGCAGCCCCCTGGGAGGTCGGGCTTTCTTT
TRBJ2-7 TRBV11-2 few TRBD2 CASSSLPPLAGAAYEQYF TGTGCCAGCAGCTCCCTCCCCCCTCTAGCGGGGGCCGCCTACGAGCAGTACTTC
TRBJ1-4 TRBV20-1 - - CSATPGQSGEKLFF TGCAGTGCTACCCCGGGCCAAAGCGGTGAAAAACTGTTTTTT
TRBJ2-1 TRBV5-1 few TRBD1 CASSHIGTGSNEQFF TGCGCCAGCAGCCACATCGGGACAGGGTCTAATGAGCAGTTCTTC